This T cell receptor beta chain originates from a study of blood T cells in healthy people across ages. Of note for this clonotype: Its antigen is currently unknown.

Study-wide points: When set beside aged donors, long-lived donors presented more naive CD4+ cells and higher diversity. Nothing was known about donor CMV status, and this possibly confounded expanded clonotype changes.

Together with a sample-barcoded 5' primer, a J-beta primer mix was included in a second PCR lasting roughly 6 to 12 cycles. TCRdb itself ran the 5' RACE reads through MiXCR, one entry per CDR3 protein. The table lists 650,000 to 950,000 distinct CDR3 sequences, around 42% of them singletons. V lost 5 bases, J lost 4 bases, and 8 bases stayed unmatched. The CDR3 totals 15 residues. This chain links TRBV12-3 or TRBV12-4 with TRBJ1-1, with 9 bases that match TRBD1. Sequences were obtained from blood. This receptor was identified in a man aged 55 to 70 in good health. The CDR3 coding sequence is TGTGCCAGCAGTGATCCGGGACAGGGTACCACTGAAGCTTTCTTT. This encodes CASSDPGQGTTEAFF.